The 21 T cell receptor beta chains given below trace back to one sample, sequenced in a study of technical replicates of blood from a handful of donors. The repertoire was sequenced with immunoSEQ multiplex PCR; TCRdb's copy has only in-frame clones and lacks some. Of tens of thousands of clones listed, about 94% are singletons. Sequenced sample: T cells isolated from PBMCs. Receptor source: a human donor in good health.

The gene calls are TRBV5-1 and TRBJ1-1; no reliable D call. V lost 4 bases, J lost 0 bases, and 16 bases lay in between. CDR1 SGHRS and CDR2 YFSETQ come from the germline V gene. The CDR3 consists of 16 residues. The CDR3 sequence: CASSLGRRNMNTEAFF. The CDR3 nucleotides read TGCGCCAGCAGCCTGGGCCGGAGGAACATGAACACTGAAGCTTTCTTT. The whole variable domain, remainder taken from reference TRBV5-1 and TRBJ1-1, is KAGVTQTPRYLIKTRGQQVTLSCSPISGHRSVSWYQQTPGQGLQFLFEYFSETQRNKGNFPGRFSGRQFSNSRSEMNVSTLELGDSALYLCASSLGRRNMNTEAFFGQGTRLTVV.

In its sample, this clone was seen once. J is TRBJ1-5 and V is TRBV2; the match to TRBD1 covers 11 bases. The V and J ends lost 6 bases and 7 bases, in that order; junction bases with no gene match: 2. The CDR3 extends over 13 amino acids. CDR1 is SNHLY and CDR2 is FYNNEI in the germline V gene. CDR3 bases: TGTGCCAGCAGCGGGACAGGGGGGCAGCCCCAGCATTTT. It translates to CASSGTGGQPQHF.

This chain connects TRBV19 to TRBJ1-6; D uncertain. Germline V gives CDR1 LNHDA, CDR2 SQIVND (reference sequence). Between the trimmed V and J ends, which lost 4 bases and 7 bases, there was a span of 8 bases. The CDR3 extends over 13 amino acids. CDR3 sequence reads: CASSKAINSPLHF. Here the CDR3 DNA reads TGTGCCAGTAGTAAAGCAATAAATTCACCCCTCCACTTT.

The V call is TRBV28, the J call TRBJ1-5; D not certain. The CDR3 is 14 amino acids. CDR1 and CDR2 from the germline V gene are MDHEN and SYDVKM. V was pared by 3 bases and J by 3 bases, with 9 bases between. In nucleotides, the CDR3 is TGTGCCAGCAGTTTCCAGACTGCCAATCAGCCCCAGCATTTT. The encoded protein is CASSFQTANQPQHF.

The chain joins TRBV4-1 to TRBJ2-1, with D hard to call. CDR1 is MGHRA, CDR2 YSYEKL, per germline. The V gene lost 4 bases and the J gene lost 7 bases, with 8 bases spanning the gap. The CDR3 spans 12 residues. The CDR3 loop reads CASSPRWNEQFF. The CDR3 bases are TGCGCCAGCAGCCCCCGGTGGAATGAGCAGTTCTTC.

The chain carries TRBV4-1 and TRBJ1-5; D unresolved. CDR3 length equals 17 residues. The V end lost 4 bases, the J end lost 0 bases, and 16 bases lay between the germline ends. Germline loops: CDR1 MGHRA, CDR2 YSYEKL. The CDR3 nucleotides read TGCGCCAGCAGCCCCCCCAGAATCCCATTTAGCAATCAGCCCCAGCATTTT. Its translation: CASSPPRIPFSNQPQHF.

CDR3 coding DNA: TGTGCCAGCAGTGAGAGACCAGGGTCCGAAGTTGATGCTTTCTTT. Protein product: CASSERPGSEVDAFF. This chain connects TRBV2 to TRBJ1-1, with D perhaps matching TRBD1 (5 bases). Germline assignment: CDR1 SNHLY and CDR2 FYNNEI. The CDR3 covers 15 residues. V was cut by 3 bases and J by 11 bases, with 22 bases left in between.

This clone was detected only once. CDR3 nucleotide sequence: TGCAGCGTTTTACAGGGTTCCGGGGAGCTGTTTTTT. This translates into CSVLQGSGELFF. This chain connects TRBV29-1 to TRBJ2-2; possible D gene TRBD1, 6 bases. This CDR3 comprises 12 residues. Trimming stripped 5 bases from V and 6 bases from J, with 10 bases between. Germline V gene lookup returns CDR1 SQVTM and CDR2 ANQGSEA.

The chain employs TRBV2 and TRBJ2-1, with 7 bases lining up with TRBD2. This CDR3 is 16 amino acids long. Germline-derived CDR1 and CDR2 are SNHLY and FYNNEI. After removal of 4 bases from V and 3 bases from J, the junction contained 9 bases not matched to a gene. CDR3 sequence: CASSAHPAGNYNEQFF. In nucleotides, the CDR3 is TGTGCCAGCAGTGCCCATCCAGCGGGGAACTACAATGAGCAGTTCTTC.

The V and J genes are TRBV9 and TRBJ1-2; D unresolved. The CDR3 has 16 amino acids. Germline assignment: CDR1 SGDLS and CDR2 YYNGEE. With 3 bases removed from V and 1 base from J, the gap between germline ends came to 16 bases. The CDR3: CASSAGSVSLNYGYTF. The CDR3 nucleotides read TGTGCCAGCAGCGCCGGGTCGGTCTCCCTTAACTATGGCTACACCTTC.

The CDR3 is CASSQSWEGFEDTQYF. The DNA of the CDR3 is TGCGCCAGCAGCCAATCCTGGGAGGGGTTTGAAGATACGCAGTATTTT. This chain links TRBV4-1 with TRBJ2-3, with 7 bases that match TRBD2. The CDR3 is 16 amino acids. Germline loops: CDR1 MGHRA, CDR2 YSYEKL. V trimming: 2 bases; J trimming: 5 bases; junction bases outside the gene matches: 10.

The rearrangement links TRBV10-1 to TRBJ2-7, with a weak D call TRBD2 (6 bases). Looked up from germline, CDR1 is WNHNN and CDR2 is SYGVQD (reference sequence). This CDR3 has 17 residues. V was cut by 6 bases and J by 0 bases, with 21 bases left in between. The CDR3 reads CASSAFVVRGISYEQYF. The CDR3, as DNA: TGCGCCAGCAGCGCGTTTGTCGTCCGCGGGATCTCCTACGAGCAGTACTTC.

This clone was seen a single time. The rearrangement joins TRBV5-1 to TRBJ2-2, with TRBD1 matching 8 bases. Germline V CDR1 and CDR2: SGHRS, YFSETQ. With V trimmed by 4 bases and J by 6 bases, 8 bases remained unmatched. CDR3 length: 15 amino acids. The CDR3, as DNA: TGCGCCAGCAGCGATCCACAGGGGGTTGCCGGGGAGCTGTTTTTT. The encoded protein is CASSDPQGVAGELFF.

V is TRBV29-1 and J is TRBJ2-7; D not resolved. Trimming shortened V by 4 bases and J by 5 bases, and 9 bases separated the two germline ends. This CDR3 has 11 residues. Germline V gene data show CDR1 as SQVTM and CDR2 as ANQGSEA. The CDR3 loop reads CSVVGANEQYF. The CDR3, as DNA: TGCAGCGTTGTAGGAGCCAACGAGCAGTACTTC.

This chain links TRBV7-9 with TRBJ1-5, with D hard to call. Between the trimmed V and J ends, which lost 4 bases and 2 bases, there was a span of 18 bases. The length of the CDR3 is 17 residues. Germline V gene data show CDR1 as SEHNR and CDR2 as FQNEAQ (reference sequence). The CDR3 region is CASSSESDILGNQPQHF. The CDR3 coding sequence is TGTGCCAGCAGCTCCGAGTCCGACATTTTGGGCAATCAGCCCCAGCATTTT.

This sequence joins TRBV6-6 and TRBJ2-5; D gene ambiguous. Trimming cost V 6 bases and J 0 bases, with 8 bases left between them. Germline CDR1 MNHNY, CDR2 SVGAGI (reference sequence). The CDR3 consists of 13 residues. Here the CDR3 reads CASRRSNQETQYF. DNA for the CDR3: TGTGCCAGCAGACGGTCCAACCAAGAGACCCAGTACTTC.

The V gene is TRBV5-1, the J gene TRBJ1-4; D gene uncertain. The CDR3 totals 13 residues. The germline CDR1 and CDR2 sequences are SGHRS and YFSETQ. V lost 0 bases to trimming and J lost 6 bases, with 6 bases between them. Here the CDR3 reads CASSLVTDEKLFF. The CDR3 region has the DNA TGCGCCAGCAGCTTGGTTACTGATGAAAAACTGTTTTTT. The variable domain in full, completed from reference TRBV5-1 and TRBJ1-4, reads KAGVTQTPRYLIKTRGQQVTLSCSPISGHRSVSWYQQTPGQGLQFLFEYFSETQRNKGNFPGRFSGRQFSNSRSEMNVSTLELGDSALYLCASSLVTDEKLFFGSGTQLSVL.

V and J are TRBV7-9 and TRBJ2-1; 7 nucleotides align to TRBD1. CDR1 and CDR2 from the germline V gene are SEHNR and FQNEAQ (reference sequence). The trim removed 4 bases at V and 6 bases at J, leaving 9 bases unmatched. The CDR3 is made up of 15 amino acids. CDR3 bases: TGTGCCAGCAGCTCCTGGACAGGTTTCGGCAATGAGCAGTTCTTC. It yields the protein CASSSWTGFGNEQFF.

The rearrangement links TRBV29-1 to TRBJ1-2; D ambiguous. The germline V and J ends were trimmed by 1 base and 4 bases, with 13 bases remaining between them. The CDR3 runs 14 residues. Looked up from germline, CDR1 is SQVTM and CDR2 is ANQGSEA. In nucleotides, the CDR3 is TGCAGCGTTGAAGCTTACCCTCGGGTCTATGGCTACACCTTC. It encodes CSVEAYPRVYGYTF.

This chain links TRBV28 with TRBJ1-5; the D is unclear. The V gene's germline CDR1 is MDHEN and CDR2 SYDVKM. V lost 3 bases, J lost 3 bases, and 24 bases lay in between. CDR3 length: 19 residues. The CDR3 spells CASSLGTPAARVVNQPQHF. The CDR3 nucleotides read TGTGCCAGCAGTTTGGGTACACCGGCAGCCCGGGTGGTCAATCAGCCCCAGCATTTT.

The V and J genes are TRBV11-3 and TRBJ1-1; no definite D call. Germline V gene data show CDR1 as SGHNT and CDR2 as YENEEA. Trimming pared 4 bases from V and 3 bases from J, leaving 15 bases between. This CDR3 has 15 amino acids. The CDR3 nucleotides read TGTGCCAGCAGCTCCCCGGGTCGCGGGGACACTGAAGCTTTCTTT. It translates to CASSSPGRGDTEAFF.